These 10 T cell receptor beta chains were sequenced from one sample in a study of T cell repertoires in aging, cancer and after chemotherapy. TCR beta rearrangements were amplified from peripheral blood genomic DNA. TRB rearrangements spanning V, D and J were amplified using mixed TRB-A/B primers. In TCRdb, the multiplex PCR reads were re-called with MiXCR into one record per CDR3 protein. The data contain fewer than 1,500 distinct CDR3 sequences, around two fifths of them singletons. The sample taken for sequencing was blood. The source is a human donor with a solid tumor.

By share of the sample, this clonotype is large (0.1 to 1%). The rearrangement uses TRBV15 and TRBJ2-5; D is possibly TRBD2 (5 bases). Germline V gene lookup returns CDR1 LNHNV and CDR2 YYDKDF (reference sequence). The CDR3 length is 14 residues. V was trimmed by 1 base and J by 0 bases, leaving 6 bases between them. In DNA, the CDR3 is TGTGCCACCAGCAGAGTTAGCGACCAAGAGACCCAGTACTTC. Protein sequence: CATSRVSDQETQYF.

This clonotype is labeled large. V and J are TRBV30 and TRBJ1-3; possible D gene TRBD1, 5 bases. Per the germline V gene, CDR1 is GTSNPN and CDR2 is SVGIG (reference sequence). CDR3 length: 15 amino acids. V was clipped by 1 base and J by 0 bases, with 10 bases between them. The CDR3 is CAWSDRGASGNTIYF. The DNA of the CDR3 is TGTGCCTGGAGTGACAGAGGGGCCTCTGGAAACACCATATATTTT.

Comments on this clonotype: Relative to the germline gene, one junction end is altered; a read error may explain this. As DNA, the CDR3 is TGTGCCAGCATGGTAGGGACCCATCAGCCCCAGCATTTT. Its protein product is CASMVGTHQPQHF. V and J are TRBV10-2 and TRBJ1-5; a weak D match, TRBD1 (5 bases). Germline V CDR1 and CDR2: WSHSY, SAAADI. The CDR3 consists of 13 residues.

This chain links TRBV7-6 with TRBJ2-2; 8 bases are a match to TRBD1. This CDR3 region has 15 residues. Germline V gene lookup returns CDR1 SGHVS and CDR2 FNYEAQ. V lost 6 bases to trimming and J lost 13 bases; unmatched junction nucleotides: 16. The CDR3: CASSYQTGEMSGLFF. The CDR3 nucleotides read TGTGCCAGCAGTTACCAGACAGGGGAAATGTCGGGGCTGTTTTTT.

A few counts support this clonotype. This rearrangement joins TRBV19 to TRBJ2-7, with D possibly being TRBD1 (7 bases). CDR3 length: 17 residues. The germline CDR1 and CDR2 sequences are LNHDA and SQIVND (reference sequence). Trimming took 5 bases from V and 0 from J, leaving 20 bases between them. CDR3 bases: TGTGCCAGTAGTGCCCTTGGGAGGACAGGTACCTCCTACGAGCAGTACTTC. As protein: CASSALGRTGTSYEQYF. Using reference TRBV19 and TRBJ2-7 for the parts outside the CDR3, the full variable domain is DGGITQSPKYLFRKEGQNVTLSCEQNLNHDAMYWYRQDPGQGLRLIYYSQIVNDFQKGDIAEGYSVSREKKESFPLTVTSAQKNPTAFYLCASSALGRTGTSYEQYFGPGTRLTVT.

This clonotype is large in the sample. The V gene is TRBV7-2, the J gene TRBJ2-1; tentative D call: TRBD2 (6 bases). V was cut by 2 bases and J by 4 bases, with 15 bases left in between. Germline V CDR1 and CDR2: SGHTA, FQGNSA. CDR3 size: 16 residues. The CDR3 loop reads CASSLQGGGAYNEQFF. In nucleotides, the CDR3 is TGTGCCAGCAGCTTACAAGGTGGCGGGGCGTACAATGAGCAGTTCTTC.

The chain combines TRBV6-5 with TRBJ1-3; D is possibly TRBD1 (5 bases). Germline assignment: CDR1 MNHEY and CDR2 SVGAGI. V was pared by 0 bases and J by 2 bases, with 20 bases between. The CDR3 consists of 19 residues. The chain's CDR3 is CASSYSGLWGKQAGNTIYF. The CDR3 nucleotides are TGTGCCAGCAGTTACTCGGGGTTGTGGGGCAAGCAAGCTGGAAACACCATATATTTT.

The rearrangement uses TRBV10-3 and TRBJ1-1; no reliable D call. V lost 0 bases and J 2 bases, leaving 13 bases between the germline ends. In germline, CDR1 is ENHRY, CDR2 SYGVKD. CDR3 length equals 16 residues. The CDR3 DNA follows: TGTGCCATCAGTGAGTCGAGGCTGAGCAGTAACACTGAAGCTTTCTTT. It encodes CAISESRLSSNTEAFF.

The chain has TRBV15 and TRBJ2-5; D remains ambiguous. Trimming cost V 1 base and J 2 bases, with 8 bases left between them. The CDR3 is 14 amino acids. Germline CDR1 reads LNHNV; CDR2 reads YYDKDF (reference sequence). CDR3 protein: CATSRVSQQETQYF. The CDR3 coding sequence is TGTGCCACCAGCAGAGTTAGTCAACAAGAGACCCAGTACTTC.

This clonotype was seen more than once but under ten times. The rearrangement uses TRBV29-1 and TRBJ1-5, with D tentatively TRBD1 (5 bases). Germline values: CDR1 SQVTM, CDR2 ANQGSEA. The CDR3 runs 12 residues. Trimming took 7 bases from V and 4 from J, leaving 11 bases between them. The CDR3 bases are TGCAGCGGTCGGGACGGAAATCAGCCCCAGCATTTT. Its translation is CSGRDGNQPQHF.